This T cell receptor (beta chain) was identified during a study of T cells after yellow fever vaccination. TCRdb reprocessed the 5' RACE reads with MiXCR, giving one entry per CDR3 protein. The table includes 200,000 or so distinct CDR3 sequences, less than 7.5% detected once. The table lists this clonotype with a few counts. Antigen: not known. J lost 4 bases, V lost 2 bases, and 11 bases had no gene match. Germline V CDR1 and CDR2: SEHNR, FQNEAQ (reference sequence). The CDR3 covers 17 residues. General observations from the study: Reappearance after the booster was observed for most primary-vaccination clones (roughly 96% CD4, over 70% CD8). The secondary response was weaker, and its peak arrived faster, on day 5 versus 15.

The rearrangement joins TRBV7-9 to TRBJ1-2; 9 nucleotides match TRBD1. The receptor's source is a man younger than 40 who received the YFV17D yellow fever vaccine. The sample here was CD4+ T cells sorted from PBMCs, taken on the day of the yellow fever booster vaccination. CDR3 region: CASSLTPGTGIIYGYTF. DNA of the CDR3: TGTGCCAGCAGCTTAACACCCGGGACAGGGATTATCTATGGCTACACCTTC. The whole variable domain, filled in from reference TRBV7-9 and TRBJ1-2, reads DTGVSQNPRHKITKRGQNVTFRCDPISEHNRLYWYRQTLGQGPEFLTYFQNEAQLEKSRLLSDRFSAERPKGSFSTLEIQRTEQGDSAMYLCASSLTPGTGIIYGYTFGSGTRLTVV.